Presented here are 29 T cell receptor beta chains from one specimen sequenced in a study of Graves' ophthalmopathy and Graves' hyperthyroidism. Amplifying from RNA transcripts, the study obtained TCR beta CDR3 regions. Investigators did first-round RT-PCR with HTBI primers, then second-round multiplex PCR. TCRdb fed the multiplex PCR reads into MiXCR, producing one record per CDR3 protein. The data contain about 380,000 distinct CDR3 sequences, 15% to 19% of them seen just once; the ten biggest clones take up about 7%. What was sequenced was peripheral blood. These receptors were taken from a woman aged 18-29 years with stable Graves' hyperthyroidism.

This clonotype was counted at least ten times. The V gene is TRBV4-2, the J gene TRBJ1-1; D unresolved. The V gene lost 6 bases and the J gene lost 5 bases, with 13 bases spanning the gap. The CDR3 runs to 13 residues. Germline-derived CDR1 and CDR2 are LGHNA and YNFKEQ. CDR3 sequence reads: CASSQDGGTEAFF. CDR3 nucleotides: TGTGCCAGCAGTCAGGACGGAGGGACTGAAGCTTTCTTT.

This clonotype was seen repeatedly, ten times or more. V and J are TRBV5-1 and TRBJ1-1; tentatively, D is TRBD1 (5 bases). The germline gives CDR1 SGHRS, CDR2 YFSETQ. The CDR3 loop spans 15 amino acids. The V and J ends lost 0 bases and 5 bases respectively, with 14 bases between them. Here the CDR3 reads CASSLAVGPGTEAFF. Here the CDR3 DNA reads TGCGCCAGCAGCTTGGCCGTGGGGCCAGGGACTGAAGCTTTCTTT.

This clonotype was seen many times. This chain links TRBV6-1 with TRBJ1-6; a weak D match, TRBD1 (6 bases). This CDR3 is 19 amino acids long. CDR1 and CDR2 from the germline V gene are MNHNS and SASEGT. Trimming removed 7 bases at V and 0 bases at J, with 22 bases between. The CDR3 sequence: CASTLKGGPGSSYNSPLHF. As DNA, the CDR3 is TGTGCCAGCACCCTGAAGGGGGGTCCGGGCAGCTCCTATAATTCACCCCTCCACTTT.

The rearrangement uses TRBV12-3 or TRBV12-4 and TRBJ1-5; no definite D call. The CDR3 extends over 14 amino acids. V lost 7 bases and J 4 bases, leaving 14 bases between the germline ends. The CDR3 bases are TGTGCCAGCACCAGGACTGTCATGAATCAGCCCCAGCATTTT. Translation: CASTRTVMNQPQHF.

This clonotype was observed at least ten times. The chain has TRBV6-4 and TRBJ1-2, with TRBD1 identical over 9 bases. Germline assignment: CDR1 MRHNA and CDR2 SNTAGT. The ends lost 6 bases at V and 8 bases at J; junction bases unmatched: 19. The CDR3 runs 17 residues. CDR3 in amino acids: CASSFDTGGGELRGYTF. CDR3 sequence (DNA): TGTGCCAGCAGCTTCGATACAGGGGGCGGGGAACTTCGCGGCTACACCTTC.

This clonotype was recorded at least ten times. The V gene is TRBV24-1, the J gene TRBJ2-2; D gene uncertain. Germline CDR1 and CDR2: KGHDR and SFDVKD. The ends were cut back, 2 bases at V and 2 bases at J, with 14 bases in the middle. The CDR3 totals 17 residues. CDR3 DNA: TGTGCCACCAGTGATTATCCAGGTCGTGCAAACACCGGGGAGCTGTTTTTT. This codes for CATSDYPGRANTGELFF.

Ten or more counts support this clonotype. V is TRBV28 and J is TRBJ2-5, with D perhaps matching TRBD1 (5 bases). Germline V gene data show CDR1 as MDHEN and CDR2 as SYDVKM. The germline V and J ends were trimmed by 2 bases and 5 bases, with 12 bases remaining between them. The CDR3 runs 14 residues. CDR3 bases: TGTGCCAGCAGTTTAGGGTCCAGGGTTGAGACCCAGTACTTC. Translated: CASSLGSRVETQYF.

There are a few counts of this clonotype. The genes are TRBV12-3 or TRBV12-4 and TRBJ2-2; 7 bases agree with TRBD2. The V and J ends lost 8 bases and 2 bases, in that order; junction bases with no gene match: 11. This CDR3 has 16 residues. The CDR3 loop is CASGRLLAVNTGELFF. Here the CDR3 DNA reads TGTGCCAGCGGGAGACTCCTAGCGGTAAACACCGGGGAGCTGTTTTTT.

This clonotype was seen a handful of times. V usage is TRBV5-5 and J usage is TRBJ2-2; tentatively, D is TRBD1 (6 bases). The CDR3 is 16 amino acids. Trimming cost V 7 bases and J 4 bases, with 20 bases left between them. CDR1 SGHKS and CDR2 YYEKEE come from the germline V gene (reference sequence). The CDR3 nucleotides read TGTGCCAGCGGGGGCAGTCGGTATGGTAGCACCGGGGAGCTGTTTTTT. Amino acid sequence: CASGGSRYGSTGELFF.

A single count supports this clonotype. V usage is TRBV7-2 and J usage is TRBJ1-5, with D maybe TRBD1 (5 bases). Deletions cut 0 bases from V and 2 bases from J, with 11 bases between. Germline-derived CDR1 and CDR2 are SGHTA and FQGNSA. The CDR3 has 16 amino acids. CDR3 region: CASSLASRVGNQPQHF. In DNA, the CDR3 is TGTGCCAGCAGCTTAGCGAGCAGGGTCGGCAATCAGCCCCAGCATTTT.

This clonotype was recorded many times. CDR3 in amino acids: CASSFIGLNTEAFF. CDR3 bases: TGTGCCAGCAGTTTTATAGGGTTGAACACTGAAGCTTTCTTT. The chain has TRBV27 and TRBJ1-1; D ambiguous. CDR3 length: 14 amino acids. Deletions cut 3 bases from V and 0 bases from J, with 8 bases between. Looked up from germline, CDR1 is MNHEY and CDR2 is SMNVEV (reference sequence).

The table lists this clonotype with many counts. This rearrangement joins TRBV6-4 to TRBJ2-7; 9 bases align to TRBD1. V lost 7 bases, J lost 2 bases, and 12 bases stayed unmatched. The CDR3 has 16 residues. Germline V gives CDR1 MRHNA, CDR2 SNTAGT. As DNA, the CDR3 is TGTGCCAGCAACTCCCGGGACAGGGTTTGGGCCTACGAGCAGTACTTC. Its protein is CASNSRDRVWAYEQYF.

This clonotype was counted ten times or more. The chain couples TRBV13 to TRBJ1-1, with TRBD1 as a possible D gene (5 bases). CDR3 length equals 14 residues. Looked up from germline, CDR1 is PRHDT and CDR2 is FYEKMQ (reference sequence). V was clipped by 5 bases and J by 4 bases, with 14 bases between them. CDR3 amino acids: CASSAGGGFTEAFF. The CDR3 region has the DNA TGTGCCAGCAGCGCTGGGGGGGGGTTCACTGAAGCTTTCTTT.

There are many counts of this clonotype. The V call is TRBV12-3 or TRBV12-4, the J call TRBJ1-5; TRBD1 might be the D (6 bases). This CDR3 spans 14 amino acids. V lost 4 bases and J 7 bases, leaving 14 bases between the germline ends. The CDR3 loop is CASSSGDTRQPQHF. CDR3 in DNA: TGTGCCAGCAGTTCAGGGGATACGCGGCAGCCCCAGCATTTT.

There are many counts of this clonotype. The rearrangement uses TRBV12-3 or TRBV12-4 and TRBJ1-6, with D hard to call. Trimming removed 7 bases at V and 7 bases at J, with 11 bases between. This CDR3 is 13 amino acids long. DNA for the CDR3: TGTGCCAGCAACCTATCAGGAAATTCACCCCTCCACTTT. It yields the protein CASNLSGNSPLHF.

This clonotype came up a few times. The V call is TRBV3-1, the J call TRBJ1-4; the match to TRBD1 covers 7 bases. The J segment lost 8 bases and the V segment lost 4 bases, leaving 7 bases of the junction unmatched. The V gene's germline CDR1 is LGHDT and CDR2 YNNKEL (reference sequence). The CDR3 has 14 residues. CDR3 sequence: CASSPTGSGEKLFF. CDR3 coding DNA: TGTGCCAGCAGCCCGACAGGGAGCGGGGAAAAACTGTTTTTT.

The table lists this clonotype with a few counts. The chain has TRBV20-1 and TRBJ1-5; no reliable D call. This CDR3 spans 14 amino acids. V shed 0 bases and J shed 0 bases, with 6 bases lying between them. Germline V lookup: CDR1 DFQATT, CDR2 SNEGSKA (reference sequence). The DNA for the CDR3 is TGCAGTGCTAGAGAAGGTATTAGCAATCAGCCCCAGCATTTT. Translated, it gives CSAREGISNQPQHF.

This clonotype was picked up a small number of times. The V gene is TRBV7-9, the J gene TRBJ1-1; D unresolved. Germline V gene lookup returns CDR1 SEHNR and CDR2 FQNEAQ (reference sequence). The CDR3 contains 13 residues. Trimming took off 8 bases at V and 2 bases at J, with 12 bases between the two ends. The CDR3 coding sequence is TGTGCCAGCCACCGGGCGGCAAACACTGAAGCTTTCTTT. Amino acids: CASHRAANTEAFF.

This clonotype appeared a few times. The genes are TRBV5-1 and TRBJ1-1; weak D call: TRBD1 (6 bases). CDR1 and CDR2 from the germline V gene are SGHRS and YFSETQ. CDR3 length: 15 amino acids. V was clipped by 0 bases and J by 2 bases, with 11 bases between them. CDR3 DNA: TGCGCCAGCAGCTTGGAAACAGGGATAAACACTGAAGCTTTCTTT. Translated: CASSLETGINTEAFF.

At least ten counts were recorded for this clonotype. V usage is TRBV12-3 or TRBV12-4 and J usage is TRBJ1-3; no clear D gene. The V end lost 2 bases, the J end lost 0 bases, and 11 bases lay between the germline ends. The CDR3 spans 16 residues. The CDR3 nucleotides are TGTGCCAGCAGTTTAAGGCTCCCCTCCTCTGGAAACACCATATATTTT. It yields the protein CASSLRLPSSGNTIYF.

This clonotype has ten or more counts. The chain employs TRBV4-1 and TRBJ2-7, with a possible D match to TRBD1 (7 bases). The CDR3 is 14 residues long. The germline V and J ends were trimmed by 3 bases and 5 bases, with 14 bases remaining between them. The germline CDR1 and CDR2 sequences are MGHRA and YSYEKL. This CDR3 reads CASSHGQGGHEQYF. As DNA, the CDR3 is TGCGCCAGCAGCCACGGCCAGGGGGGCCACGAGCAGTACTTC.

This clonotype was seen at least ten times. The rearrangement uses TRBV19 and TRBJ1-1; weak D call: TRBD1 (5 bases). There are 13 residues in the CDR3. The V and J ends lost 7 bases and 0 bases respectively, with 9 bases between them. Per the germline V gene, CDR1 is LNHDA and CDR2 is SQIVND (reference sequence). DNA of the CDR3: TGTGCCAGTAAGTGGGGCCTGAACACTGAAGCTTTCTTT. Residues: CASKWGLNTEAFF. The full variable domain, rest sourced from reference TRBV19 and TRBJ1-1, is DGGITQSPKYLFRKEGQNVTLSCEQNLNHDAMYWYRQDPGQGLRLIYYSQIVNDFQKGDIAEGYSVSREKKESFPLTVTSAQKNPTAFYLCASKWGLNTEAFFGQGTRLTVV.

The gene calls are TRBV12-3 or TRBV12-4 and TRBJ2-5; 7 bases align to TRBD1. This CDR3 has 14 residues. V shed 5 bases and J 5 bases; nucleotides not matched to a gene: 8. CDR3 amino acids: CASSLRGTSETQYF. The DNA for the CDR3 is TGTGCCAGCAGTCTCAGGGGGACCTCGGAGACCCAGTACTTC.

This clonotype was seen at least ten times. Here the CDR3 reads CASRDREVTEAFF. CDR3 nucleotide sequence: TGTGCCAGCAGGGACAGGGAGGTGACTGAAGCTTTCTTT. The rearrangement joins TRBV12-3 or TRBV12-4 to TRBJ1-1, with 8 nucleotides matching TRBD1. The CDR3 length is 13 residues. V dropped 6 bases and J dropped 5; count of bases not matched to a gene: 5.

In this sample, this clonotype turned up many times. The chain carries TRBV5-1 and TRBJ2-2; perhaps TRBD2 as D (5 bases). Trimming shortened V by 5 bases and J by 5 bases, and 16 bases separated the two germline ends. The CDR3 loop spans 15 amino acids. Germline lookup yields CDR1 SGHRS and CDR2 YFSETQ. The DNA for the CDR3 is TGCGCCAGCAGATTATCGCCGGGAACAACCGGGGAGCTGTTTTTT. Its translation: CASRLSPGTTGELFF.

The table lists this clonotype with many counts. The V call is TRBV24-1, the J call TRBJ2-5, with D perhaps matching TRBD2 (5 bases). Germline lookup yields CDR1 KGHDR and CDR2 SFDVKD. Trimming took off 4 bases at V and 3 bases at J, with 5 bases between the two ends. This CDR3 has 12 residues. The CDR3 nucleotides are TGTGCCACCAGTGACGGGGAAGAGACCCAGTACTTC. This codes for CATSDGEETQYF.

Many counts were recorded for this clonotype. The V and J genes are TRBV6-5 and TRBJ2-5, with D perhaps TRBD2 (5 bases). CDR1 and CDR2 from the germline V gene are MNHEY and SVGAGI. V was trimmed by 2 bases and J by 5 bases, leaving 21 bases between them. The CDR3 runs 17 residues. DNA of the CDR3: TGTGCCAGCAGTTACGAAAGGTTCGCGGGTGGTTTTGAGACCCAGTACTTC. Protein: CASSYERFAGGFETQYF.

In this sample, this clonotype turned up a few times. The chain has TRBV29-1 and TRBJ2-4; maybe TRBD1 (5 bases). The CDR3 covers 13 residues. The germline CDR1 and CDR2 sequences are SQVTM and ANQGSEA. V was clipped by 0 bases and J by 7 bases, with 10 bases between them. CDR3 sequence reads: CSVEDQGRNIQYF. The DNA of the CDR3 is TGCAGCGTTGAAGATCAGGGTCGGAACATTCAGTACTTC.

This clonotype was detected ten times or more. The CDR3: CATSREAGGPREQYF. In DNA form, the CDR3 reads TGTGCCACCAGCAGAGAAGCGGGGGGGCCTAGGGAGCAGTACTTC. V and J are TRBV15 and TRBJ2-7; 10 bases line up with TRBD2. The length of the CDR3 is 15 residues. Germline assignment: CDR1 LNHNV and CDR2 YYDKDF (reference sequence). Trimming removed 0 bases from V and 7 bases from J; junction bases left unmatched: 6. The whole variable domain, filled in from reference TRBV15 and TRBJ2-7, reads DAMVIQNPRYQVTQFGKPVTLSCSQTLNHNVMYWYQQKSSQAPKLLFHYYDKDFNNEADTPDNFQSRRPNTSFCFLDIRSPGLGDTAMYLCATSREAGGPREQYFGPGTRLTVT.